The next 16 T cell receptor beta chains were all read from a single sample in a study of cytomegalovirus exposure and HLA in healthy donors. Primers for the PCR totalled 60 Vbeta and 13 Jbeta. TCRdb keeps only in-frame clones here, not all; method: immunoSEQ multiplex PCR. The data contain under 150,000 clones, over 60% of them singletons. Material: PBMCs. Every receptor here comes from a man aged 30-40 years in good health and CMV-seronegative.

This clone was detected a few times. This chain joins TRBV5-6 and TRBJ2-7; D not resolved. In germline, CDR1 is SGHDT, CDR2 YYEEEE. Trimming removed 4 bases at V and 2 bases at J, with 13 bases between. The CDR3 is made up of 14 amino acids. CDR3 region: CASSQPGLAYEQYF. The CDR3, as DNA: TGTGCCAGCAGCCAGCCGGGTCTTGCCTACGAGCAGTACTTC.

J is TRBJ1-2 and V is TRBV6-4; no clear D. This CDR3 has 14 residues. Germline V lookup: CDR1 MRHNA, CDR2 SNTAGT. V gave up 6 bases and J gave up 5 bases, with 16 bases separating them. CDR3 sequence: CASSHGDAGYGYTF. The CDR3 nucleotides read TGTGCCAGCAGCCACGGAGACGCCGGATATGGCTACACCTTC.

CDR3 coding DNA: TGTGCCAGCAGGGGGACTAGCGGGGGATTCACAGATACGCAGTATTTT. Residues: CASRGTSGGFTDTQYF. The chain couples TRBV28 to TRBJ2-3; 14 bases map to TRBD2. Germline values: CDR1 MDHEN, CDR2 SYDVKM. CDR3 size: 16 residues. With V trimmed by 6 bases and J by 2 bases, 4 bases remained unmatched. Drawing the rest from reference TRBV28 and TRBJ2-3, the complete variable domain is DVKVTQSSRYLVKRTGEKVFLECVQDMDHENMFWYRQDPGLGLRLIYFSYDVKMKEKGDIPEGYSVSREKKERFSLILESASTNQTSMYLCASRGTSGGFTDTQYFGPGTRLTVL.

The chain is built from TRBV9 and TRBJ2-3; D is uncertain. CDR1 SGDLS and CDR2 YYNGEE come from the germline V gene. The CDR3 contains 15 residues. The V and J ends lost 4 bases and 4 bases respectively, with 16 bases between them. As DNA, the CDR3 is TGTGCCAGCAGCACCGTGACCGGAGTCCCAGATACGCAGTATTTT. This codes for CASSTVTGVPDTQYF.

The rearrangement uses TRBV5-1 and TRBJ2-3, with 7 bases fitting TRBD2. V was pared by 4 bases and J by 2 bases, with 4 bases of the junction left unmatched. The CDR3 sequence is 14 residues long. Germline V gene data show CDR1 as SGHRS and CDR2 as YFSETQ. This CDR3 reads CASSIGLDTDTQYF. Written as DNA, the CDR3 is TGCGCCAGCAGCATAGGACTAGACACAGATACGCAGTATTTT.

In DNA form, the CDR3 reads TGTGCCAGCAGCTTAGGACTAACAGGGGATGATGAGCAGTACTTC. Translation gives CASSLGLTGDDEQYF. This chain joins TRBV7-2 and TRBJ2-7; TRBD1 aligns across 7 bases. The CDR3 spans 15 residues. Per the germline V gene, CDR1 is SGHTA and CDR2 is FQGNSA. V was clipped by 1 base and J by 7 bases; unmatched bases: 10.

The rearrangement links TRBV5-4 to TRBJ2-3; a weak D match, TRBD2 (6 bases). V lost 6 bases and J 9 bases, leaving 23 bases between the germline ends. Per germline, CDR1 SGHNT and CDR2 YYREEE (reference sequence). The CDR3 is made up of 15 amino acids. The CDR3 reads CASTEPGDSVFTQYF. For the CDR3, the DNA is TGTGCCAGCACCGAACCGGGGGACTCCGTATTCACGCAGTATTTT.

J is TRBJ1-2 and V is TRBV5-4, with TRBD1 matching over 7 bases. The V gene's germline CDR1 is SGHNT and CDR2 YYREEE (reference sequence). The V gene end was trimmed by 1 base and the J gene end by 0 bases; junction bases not matched to a gene: 6. The CDR3 consists of 16 residues. Here the CDR3 reads CASSLRGTEANYGYTF. CDR3 nucleotides: TGTGCCAGCAGCTTGAGGGGGACAGAAGCTAACTATGGCTACACCTTC.

The chain recombines TRBV19 with TRBJ1-4, with 7 bases fitting TRBD1. V was pared by 1 base and J by 0 bases, with 2 bases of the junction left unmatched. This CDR3 has 16 amino acids. Per the germline V gene, CDR1 is LNHDA and CDR2 is SQIVND (reference sequence). The CDR3 spells CASSIGDRATNEKLFF. CDR3 in DNA: TGTGCCAGTAGTATAGGGGACAGAGCAACTAATGAAAAACTGTTTTTT.

The V gene is TRBV11-3, the J gene TRBJ2-1, with 13 bases aligning to TRBD2. After removal of 4 bases from V and 9 bases from J, the junction contained 9 bases not matched to a gene. CDR3 size: 16 residues. Per germline, CDR1 SGHNT and CDR2 YENEEA. The CDR3: CASSSGLAGVNGEQFF. CDR3 in DNA: TGTGCCAGCAGCTCCGGACTAGCGGGAGTAAATGGTGAGCAGTTCTTC.

The genes are TRBV27 and TRBJ1-2; D is perhaps TRBD1 (5 bases). Germline V gives CDR1 MNHEY, CDR2 SMNVEV (reference sequence). V dropped 3 bases and J dropped 7 bases, with 18 bases sitting between them. The CDR3 has 15 residues. CDR3 region: CASSLQPARAGGYTF. The CDR3 DNA sequence: TGTGCCAGCAGTTTGCAGCCCGCCAGGGCTGGTGGCTACACCTTC.

This chain links TRBV10-3 with TRBJ1-1; 8 bases fit TRBD1. With 5 bases clipped from V and 1 base from J, the junction kept 3 bases outside the gene matches. This CDR3 is 14 amino acids long. CDR1 is ENHRY and CDR2 is SYGVKD in the germline V gene. The CDR3 nucleotides are TGTGCCATCAGTTGGACAGGGCCGAACACTGAAGCTTTCTTT. It is translated as CAISWTGPNTEAFF.

This chain uses TRBV28 with TRBJ2-1; D not resolved. V lost 3 bases to trimming and J lost 9 bases, with 12 bases between them. CDR1 and CDR2 (germline): MDHEN, SYDVKM. This CDR3 has 13 residues. CDR3 sequence (DNA): TGTGCCAGCAGTTTTAGGATAGCTGGTGAGCAGTTCTTC. It encodes CASSFRIAGEQFF.

The V call is TRBV4-3, the J call TRBJ2-3, with 7 bases lining up with TRBD2. The CDR3 spans 14 residues. The J segment lost 2 bases and the V segment lost 3 bases, leaving 2 bases of the junction unmatched. CDR1 LGHNA and CDR2 YSLEER come from the germline V gene. DNA of the CDR3: TGCGCCAGCAGCCAGTGGGACTACACAGATACGCAGTATTTT. It specifies CASSQWDYTDTQYF.

The rearrangement uses TRBV5-1 and TRBJ2-5, with 9 bases identical to TRBD1. The last part of the DNA fits TRBJ2-7 better; the J call may be wrong. This CDR3 is 16 amino acids long. Germline CDR1 SGHRS, CDR2 YFSETQ. CDR3: CASSMGTGTSSYEQYF. CDR3 nucleotide sequence: TGCGCCAGCAGCATGGGGACAGGGACAAGCTCCTACGAGCAGTACTTC.

The chain joins TRBV19 to TRBJ1-6; tentatively, D is TRBD1 (5 bases). This CDR3 is built from 13 residues. V dropped 5 bases and J dropped 8 bases, with 10 bases sitting between them. CDR1 is LNHDA and CDR2 is SQIVND in the germline V gene (reference sequence). CDR3 sequence: CASSSGRDSPLHF. The CDR3 DNA sequence: TGTGCCAGTAGTTCCGGCAGGGATTCACCCCTCCACTTT. The full variable domain, with the rest looked up from reference TRBV19 and TRBJ1-6, is DGGITQSPKYLFRKEGQNVTLSCEQNLNHDAMYWYRQDPGQGLRLIYYSQIVNDFQKGDIAEGYSVSREKKESFPLTVTSAQKNPTAFYLCASSSGRDSPLHFGNGTRLTVT.